Below are 31 T cell receptor beta chains sequenced from a single sample in a study of blood T cell repertoires in COVID-19. Sequencing was performed with immunoSEQ multiplex PCR; in TCRdb, only in-frame clones are kept and a portion is missing. The table lists about 300,000 clones, nearly 90% of them singletons. Specimen: peripheral blood. The receptors come from a man in his late teens or twenties with active or convalescent COVID-19.

J is TRBJ2-1 and V is TRBV9; 13 positions match TRBD2. The CDR3 has 17 residues. Germline CDR1 reads SGDLS; CDR2 reads YYNGEE. The junction had 10 bases not matched to a gene; V was cut back by 10 bases and J by 0 bases. The CDR3 sequence is CAGETSGGQSSYNEQFF. The CDR3 DNA reads TGTGCCGGAGAGACTAGCGGGGGGCAGAGCTCCTACAATGAGCAGTTCTTC.

CDR3 nucleotides: TGTGCCAGCAGCTTAGGACTAGCGGGCACAGATACGCAGTATTTT. Encoded protein: CASSLGLAGTDTQYF. V usage is TRBV7-8 and J usage is TRBJ2-3; 9 positions match TRBD2. V was clipped by 1 base and J by 1 base; unmatched bases: 0. Germline CDR1 and CDR2: SGHVS and FQNEAQ. CDR3 length: 15 amino acids.

This chain joins TRBV7-9 and TRBJ2-1; D remains unclear. The V gene lost 6 bases and the J gene lost 5 bases, with 11 bases spanning the gap. Germline V gene data show CDR1 as SEHNR and CDR2 as FQNEAQ (reference sequence). The CDR3 loop spans 13 amino acids. The CDR3 reads CASRLPPHNEQFF. The CDR3 DNA sequence: TGTGCCAGCAGACTTCCGCCCCACAATGAGCAGTTCTTC.

About this clone: The sample carries other DNA sequences with the same CDR3. This chain connects TRBV12-3 or TRBV12-4 to TRBJ1-1; no clear D gene. Trimming removed 6 bases at V and 1 base at J, with 9 bases between. The CDR3 is made up of 13 amino acids. The CDR3 loop is CASSLGANTEAFF. The CDR3 nucleotides are TGTGCCAGCAGCCTCGGAGCGAACACTGAAGCTTTCTTT.

The chain is built from TRBV25-1 and TRBJ2-1; 10 bases are a match to TRBD1. Germline assignment: CDR1 MGHDK and CDR2 SYGVNS. The V segment lost 7 bases and the J segment 7 bases; nucleotides outside the gene matches: 10. This CDR3 region has 15 residues. CDR3 sequence reads: CASTLGTGARNEQFF. CDR3 nucleotides: TGTGCCAGCACCCTCGGGACAGGGGCCCGAAATGAGCAGTTCTTC.

The chain recombines TRBV5-4 with TRBJ1-4; TRBD1 matches 8 bases. CDR1 and CDR2 from the germline V gene are SGHNT and YYREEE (reference sequence). V lost 4 bases to trimming and J lost 5 bases; unmatched junction nucleotides: 4. The CDR3 spans 14 residues. The CDR3 here is CASSTGTGNEKLFF. In nucleotides, the CDR3 is TGTGCCAGCAGCACCGGGACAGGAAATGAAAAACTGTTTTTT. Looking up the rest from reference TRBV5-4 and TRBJ1-4 gives the full variable domain: ETGVTQSPTHLIKTRGQQVTLRCSSQSGHNTVSWYQQALGQGPQFIFQYYREEENGRGNFPPRFSGLQFPNYSSELNVNALELDDSALYLCASSTGTGNEKLFFGSGTQLSVL.

The rearrangement joins TRBV4-3 to TRBJ2-7; D may be TRBD1 (8 bases). Germline CDR1 is LGHNA and CDR2 is YSLEER. This CDR3 has 19 amino acids. Trimming stripped 0 bases from V and 2 bases from J, with 23 bases between. The CDR3 protein is CASSQDGTGRTRPAYEQYF. Written as DNA, the CDR3 is TGCGCCAGCAGCCAAGACGGGACAGGTCGGACTAGACCCGCCTACGAGCAGTACTTC.

V is TRBV5-6 and J is TRBJ2-6, with D possibly matching TRBD1 (6 bases). Germline V gives CDR1 SGHDT, CDR2 YYEEEE. V lost 6 bases and J lost 3, with 16 bases in between. This CDR3 is built from 16 residues. CDR3 sequence: CASISLQGRGANVLTF. The CDR3 nucleotides are TGTGCCAGCATTTCCCTCCAGGGGCGTGGGGCCAACGTCCTGACTTTC.

This chain joins TRBV15 and TRBJ2-7; the D gene is possibly TRBD1 (5 bases). The V end lost 0 bases, the J end lost 2 bases, and 8 bases lay between the germline ends. Germline loops: CDR1 LNHNV, CDR2 YYDKDF (reference sequence). The CDR3 totals 14 residues. CDR3 bases: TGTGCCACCAGCAGAGAGGGCAGGGCCTACGAGCAGTACTTC. Its protein is CATSREGRAYEQYF.

The chain uses TRBV6-6 and TRBJ1-5; D unresolved. V lost 8 bases, J lost 8 bases, and 13 bases lay in between. The V gene's germline CDR1 is MNHNY and CDR2 SVGAGI (reference sequence). This CDR3 is 12 amino acids long. CDR3 loop: CASSERLEPQHF. The CDR3 bases are TGTGCCAGCTCCGAGAGGTTGGAGCCCCAGCATTTT.

The chain uses TRBV25-1 and TRBJ2-5; a possible D gene is TRBD1 (6 bases). There are 16 residues in the CDR3. The V end lost 0 bases, the J end lost 5 bases, and 16 bases lay between the germline ends. Germline lookup yields CDR1 MGHDK and CDR2 SYGVNS. The CDR3 reads CASSEYGAGVGETQYF. The CDR3 coding sequence is TGTGCCAGCAGTGAATATGGGGCAGGGGTTGGTGAGACCCAGTACTTC.

This clone was observed a single time. The chain couples TRBV3-1 (or the pseudogene TRBV3-2) to TRBJ2-3; 14 nucleotides agree with TRBD2. V was clipped by 5 bases and J by 4 bases; unmatched bases: 5. CDR1 LGHDT and CDR2 YNNKEL come from the germline V gene (reference sequence). CDR3 size: 16 residues. The CDR3, as DNA: TGTGCCAGCAGCTTCGGGACTAGCGGGGGATCAGATACGCAGTATTTT. Amino acids: CASSFGTSGGSDTQYF.

This chain joins TRBV7-6 and TRBJ2-2; D is possibly TRBD1 (5 bases). The V gene's germline CDR1 is SGHVS and CDR2 FNYEAQ. This CDR3 comprises 18 residues. Trimming pared 5 bases from V and 0 bases from J, leaving 19 bases between. The CDR3 here is CASSATDNSYTNTGELFF. In DNA form, the CDR3 reads TGTGCCAGCAGCGCAACGGACAACTCATATACGAACACCGGGGAGCTGTTTTTT.

The genes are TRBV5-8 and TRBJ2-7, with D possibly TRBD1 on 5 matching bases. The germline V gene has CDR1 SGHTS and CDR2 YDEGEE. Trimming removed 1 base from V and 4 bases from J, with 15 bases in between. The CDR3 extends over 15 amino acids. CDR3 residues: CASSLSPVGAYEQYF. CDR3 nucleotide sequence: TGTGCCAGCAGCTTGTCGCCCGTAGGGGCATACGAGCAGTACTTC.

The chain is built from TRBV11-2 and TRBJ1-2; TRBD1 aligns across 9 bases. Losses at the gene ends were 3 bases for V and 4 bases for J; bases not matched to a gene: 9. The length of the CDR3 is 16 residues. Germline values: CDR1 SGHAT, CDR2 FQNNGV. The CDR3 coding sequence is TGTGCCAGCAGCTTGGTGGGACAGGGCAGGGGCTATGGCTACACCTTC. Translating gives CASSLVGQGRGYGYTF.

The chain joins TRBV19 to TRBJ1-2, with D unclear. Trimming stripped 3 bases from V and 4 bases from J, with 9 bases between. The germline CDR1 and CDR2 sequences are LNHDA and SQIVND (reference sequence). The length of the CDR3 is 13 residues. The CDR3 here is CASSIRGIYGYTF. The CDR3 nucleotides read TGTGCCAGTAGTATTCGGGGTATCTATGGCTACACCTTC.

The J gene is TRBJ2-4, the V gene TRBV4-3; no definite D call. Germline V gives CDR1 LGHNA, CDR2 YSLEER. This CDR3 contains 12 residues. Trimming took 0 bases from V and 9 from J, leaving 6 bases between them. The CDR3 region has the DNA TGCGCCAGCAGCCAAGACAGTTCCATTCAGTACTTC. Residues: CASSQDSSIQYF.

The chain combines TRBV7-3 with TRBJ2-5, with D possibly being TRBD1 (5 bases). Germline V CDR1 and CDR2: SGHTA, FQGTGA. With 0 bases removed from V and 5 bases from J, the gap between germline ends came to 16 bases. The CDR3 spans 16 residues. DNA for the CDR3: TGTGCCAGCAGCTTAACGGGTCGGCAGGGTGATGAGACCCAGTACTTC. This encodes CASSLTGRQGDETQYF.

The V call is TRBV12-5, the J call TRBJ1-1, with a weak D call TRBD1 (5 bases). CDR1 and CDR2 (germline): LGHNT, FRNRAP. This CDR3 comprises 13 residues. V gave up 6 bases and J gave up 5 bases, with 13 bases separating them. CDR3 protein: CASGREPGTEAFF. The CDR3 DNA reads TGTGCTAGTGGCCGGGAGCCAGGGACTGAAGCTTTCTTT.

This clone showed up just a few times. The chain uses TRBV14 and TRBJ1-2; no clear D gene. CDR1 SGHDN and CDR2 FVKESK come from the germline V gene. The CDR3 sequence is 14 residues long. Trimming stripped 0 bases from V and 6 bases from J, with 11 bases between. The DNA for the CDR3 is TGTGCCAGCAGCCAAGAATGGCCTGTTGATGGCTACACCTTC. This codes for CASSQEWPVDGYTF.

The chain has TRBV19 and TRBJ1-3, with D possibly TRBD1 on 5 matching bases. The CDR3 has 13 amino acids. Per germline, CDR1 LNHDA and CDR2 SQIVND (reference sequence). The CDR3 loop reads CAAQGVAGNTIYF. In DNA form, the CDR3 reads TGTGCTGCGCAAGGGGTAGCTGGAAACACCATATATTTT.

The V and J genes are TRBV15 and TRBJ2-5; 8 bases are a match to TRBD2. The CDR3 runs to 15 residues. Unmatched junction bases numbered 5, after V lost 0 bases and J lost 5 bases. Germline V gene data show CDR1 as LNHNV and CDR2 as YYDKDF (reference sequence). CDR3: CATSRDREGSETQYF. Written as DNA, the CDR3 is TGTGCCACCAGCAGAGATCGGGAGGGTTCGGAGACCCAGTACTTC. Together with reference TRBV15 and TRBJ2-5, the CDR3 gives the full variable domain: DAMVIQNPRYQVTQFGKPVTLSCSQTLNHNVMYWYQQKSSQAPKLLFHYYDKDFNNEADTPDNFQSRRPNTSFCFLDIRSPGLGDTAMYLCATSRDREGSETQYFGPGTRLLVL.

The CDR3 nucleotides are TGTGCCAGCAGCTCACAGGGTGGTGTAAACTATGGCTACACCTTC. This gives the protein CASSSQGGVNYGYTF. This chain connects TRBV7-8 to TRBJ1-2, with D perhaps TRBD1 (6 bases). Germline values: CDR1 SGHVS, CDR2 FQNEAQ. V lost 4 bases and J 2 bases, leaving 14 bases between the germline ends. CDR3 length: 15 amino acids.

J is TRBJ2-5 and V is TRBV27; 8 bases align to TRBD2. The germline CDR1 and CDR2 sequences are MNHEY and SMNVEV (reference sequence). Trimming took 8 bases from V and 5 from J; bases not matched to a gene: 10. The CDR3 covers 14 residues. Here the CDR3 DNA reads TGTGCCAGCGCCCAGTCGGGGGGGCTGGAGACCCAGTACTTC. The encoded protein is CASAQSGGLETQYF.

CDR3 amino acids: CASSPTGTVGNTIYF. Written as DNA, the CDR3 is TGTGCCAGCAGCCCAACCGGGACAGTTGGAAACACCATATATTTT. The rearrangement joins TRBV7-2 to TRBJ1-3, with 7 bases that match TRBD1. This CDR3 has 15 residues. Germline V gene lookup returns CDR1 SGHTA and CDR2 FQGNSA. V shed 5 bases and J 3 bases; nucleotides not matched to a gene: 7.

V and J are TRBV14 and TRBJ2-7; TRBD2 aligns across 9 bases. V lost 0 bases, J lost 5 bases, and 5 bases stayed unmatched. The CDR3 loop spans 15 amino acids. The germline V gene has CDR1 SGHDN and CDR2 FVKESK. The CDR3 DNA reads as TGTGCCAGCAGCCAAGAAGCGGGGGGCGGAAACGAGCAGTACTTC. This encodes CASSQEAGGGNEQYF.

About this clone: At one end the junction does not follow the germline gene, possibly because of a read error. The V call is TRBV25-1, the J call TRBJ1-6; D is unclear. Germline assignment: CDR1 MGHDK and CDR2 SYGVNS. The CDR3 is 11 amino acids. The CDR3 bases are TGTGCCAGCAGTGAACAACAGAACCTCTACTTT. Its protein is CASSEQQNLYF.

The genes are TRBV5-1 and TRBJ1-2; TRBD1 matches 7 bases. The CDR3 spans 15 residues. Per germline, CDR1 SGHRS and CDR2 YFSETQ. Trimming took 0 bases from V and 4 from J; bases not matched to a gene: 6. CDR3 DNA: TGCGCCAGCAGCTTGGCACCCGGGACAGTCTATGGCTACACCTTC. Translated: CASSLAPGTVYGYTF.

The chain employs TRBV7-2 and TRBJ2-1; 14 bases line up with TRBD2. With 7 bases clipped from V and 9 bases from J, the junction kept 5 bases outside the gene matches. In germline, CDR1 is SGHTA, CDR2 FQGNSA. The CDR3 has 14 amino acids. Here the CDR3 DNA reads TGTGCCAGCACCCGGACTAGCGGGGGGTTTGAGCAGTTCTTC. It encodes CASTRTSGGFEQFF. The full variable domain, in which reference TRBV7-2 and TRBJ2-1 provide the parts outside the CDR3, is GAGVSQSPSNKVTEKGKDVELRCDPISGHTALYWYRQSLGQGLEFLIYFQGNSAPDKSGLPSDRFSAERTGGSVSTLTIQRTQQEDSAVYLCASTRTSGGFEQFFGPGTRLTVL.

This clone appeared once. The chain recombines TRBV3-1 (or the pseudogene TRBV3-2) with TRBJ1-2; D not certain. The CDR3 length is 13 residues. The V gene's germline CDR1 is LGHDT and CDR2 YNNKEL (reference sequence). The ends were cut back, 3 bases at V and 6 bases at J, with 11 bases in the middle. CDR3 in amino acids: CASSQSGPDGYTF. The CDR3 nucleotides read TGTGCCAGCAGCCAGTCTGGGCCGGATGGCTACACCTTC.

This chain connects TRBV4-3 to TRBJ2-2; 13 positions agree with TRBD2. Per the germline V gene, CDR1 is LGHNA and CDR2 is YSLEER. This CDR3 has 16 residues. Losses at the gene ends were 5 bases for V and 5 bases for J; bases not matched to a gene: 5. For the CDR3, the DNA is TGCGCCAGCAGCGAGGGGACTAGCGGGGATACCGGGGAGCTGTTTTTT. Translating it yields CASSEGTSGDTGELFF.